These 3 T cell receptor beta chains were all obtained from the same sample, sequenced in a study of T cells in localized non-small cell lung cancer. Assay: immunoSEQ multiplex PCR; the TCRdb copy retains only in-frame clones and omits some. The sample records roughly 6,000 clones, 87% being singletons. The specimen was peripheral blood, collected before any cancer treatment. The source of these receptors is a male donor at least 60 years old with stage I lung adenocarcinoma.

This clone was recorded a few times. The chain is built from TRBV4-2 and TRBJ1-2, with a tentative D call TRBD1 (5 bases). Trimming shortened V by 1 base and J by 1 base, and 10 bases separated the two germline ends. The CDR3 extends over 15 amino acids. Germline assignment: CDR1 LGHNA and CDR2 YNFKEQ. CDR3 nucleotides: TGTGCCAGCAGCCAAGTCCTGGGGGGTAACTATGGCTACACCTTC. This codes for CASSQVLGGNYGYTF.

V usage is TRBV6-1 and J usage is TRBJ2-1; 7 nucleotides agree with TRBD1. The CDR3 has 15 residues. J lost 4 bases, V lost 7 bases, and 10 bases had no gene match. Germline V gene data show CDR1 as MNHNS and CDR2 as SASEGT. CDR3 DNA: TGTGCCAGCAAGAGGGGACAGATTTCTTACAATGAGCAGTTCTTC. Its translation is CASKRGQISYNEQFF.

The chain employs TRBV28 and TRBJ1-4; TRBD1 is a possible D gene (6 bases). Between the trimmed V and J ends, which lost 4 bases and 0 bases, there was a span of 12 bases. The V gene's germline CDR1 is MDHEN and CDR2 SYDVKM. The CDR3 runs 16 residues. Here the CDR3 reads CASSSPGGPTNEKLFF. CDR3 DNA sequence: TGTGCCAGCAGTTCCCCCGGGGGGCCAACTAATGAAAAACTGTTTTTT.